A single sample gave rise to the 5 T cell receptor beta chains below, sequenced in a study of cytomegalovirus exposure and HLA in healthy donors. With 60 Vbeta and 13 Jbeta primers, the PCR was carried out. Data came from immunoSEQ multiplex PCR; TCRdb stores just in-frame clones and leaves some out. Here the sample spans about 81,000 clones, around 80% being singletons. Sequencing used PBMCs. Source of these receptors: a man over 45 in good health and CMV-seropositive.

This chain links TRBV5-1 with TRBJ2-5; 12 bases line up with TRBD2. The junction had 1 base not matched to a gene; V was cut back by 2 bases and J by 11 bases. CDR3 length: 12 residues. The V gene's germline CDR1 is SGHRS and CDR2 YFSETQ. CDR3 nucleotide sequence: TGCGCCAGCAGCTTCACTAGCGGGGGGCAGTACTTC. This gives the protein CASSFTSGGQYF.

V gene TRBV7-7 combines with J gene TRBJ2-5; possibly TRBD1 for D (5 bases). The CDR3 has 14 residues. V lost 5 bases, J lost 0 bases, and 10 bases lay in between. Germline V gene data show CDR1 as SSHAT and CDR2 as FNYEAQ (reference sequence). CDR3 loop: CASSMSGYQETQYF. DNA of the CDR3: TGTGCCAGCAGCATGTCAGGGTACCAAGAGACCCAGTACTTC.

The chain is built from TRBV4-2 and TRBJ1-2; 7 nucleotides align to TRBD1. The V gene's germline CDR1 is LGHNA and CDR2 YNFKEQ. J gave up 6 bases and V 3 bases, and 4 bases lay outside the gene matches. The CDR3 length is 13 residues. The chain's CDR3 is CASSHRDRDGYTF. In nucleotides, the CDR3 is TGTGCCAGCAGCCATCGCGACAGGGATGGCTACACCTTC.

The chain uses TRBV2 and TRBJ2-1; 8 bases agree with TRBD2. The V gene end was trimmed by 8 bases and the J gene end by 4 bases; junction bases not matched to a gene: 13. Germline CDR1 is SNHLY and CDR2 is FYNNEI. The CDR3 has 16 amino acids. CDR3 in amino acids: CASVLPGLEKYNEQFF. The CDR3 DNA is TGTGCCAGCGTCCTCCCGGGACTAGAAAAATACAATGAGCAGTTCTTC.

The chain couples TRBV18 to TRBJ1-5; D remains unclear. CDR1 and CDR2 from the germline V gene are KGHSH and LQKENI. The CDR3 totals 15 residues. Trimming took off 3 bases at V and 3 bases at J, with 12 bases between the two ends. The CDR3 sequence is CASSPYSEFNQPQHF. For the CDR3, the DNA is TGTGCCAGCTCACCTTACAGTGAATTCAATCAGCCCCAGCATTTT.